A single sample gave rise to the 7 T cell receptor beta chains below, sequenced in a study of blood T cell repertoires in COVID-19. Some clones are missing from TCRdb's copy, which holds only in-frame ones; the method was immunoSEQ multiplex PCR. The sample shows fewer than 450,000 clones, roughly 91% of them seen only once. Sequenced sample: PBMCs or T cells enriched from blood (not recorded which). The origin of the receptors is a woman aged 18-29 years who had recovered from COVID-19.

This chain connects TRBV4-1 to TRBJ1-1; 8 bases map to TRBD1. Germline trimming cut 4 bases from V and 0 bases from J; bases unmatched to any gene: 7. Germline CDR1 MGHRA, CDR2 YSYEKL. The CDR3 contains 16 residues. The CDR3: CASSPGQGGMNTEAFF. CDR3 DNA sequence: TGCGCCAGCAGCCCCGGACAGGGTGGGATGAACACTGAAGCTTTCTTT.

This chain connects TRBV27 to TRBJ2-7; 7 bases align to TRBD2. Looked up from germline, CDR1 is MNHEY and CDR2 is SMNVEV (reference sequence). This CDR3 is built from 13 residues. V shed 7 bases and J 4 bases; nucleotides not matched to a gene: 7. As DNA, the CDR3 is TGTGCCAGCACCGGGGAGGGTGGTTACGAGCAGTACTTC. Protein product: CASTGEGGYEQYF.

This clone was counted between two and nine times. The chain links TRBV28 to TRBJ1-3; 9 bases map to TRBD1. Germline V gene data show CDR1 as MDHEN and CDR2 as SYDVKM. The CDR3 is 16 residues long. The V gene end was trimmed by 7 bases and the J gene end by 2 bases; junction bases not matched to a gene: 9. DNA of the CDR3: TGTGCCAGCACTGACCGGGACAGGGCTGCTGGAAACACCATATATTTT. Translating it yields CASTDRDRAAGNTIYF.

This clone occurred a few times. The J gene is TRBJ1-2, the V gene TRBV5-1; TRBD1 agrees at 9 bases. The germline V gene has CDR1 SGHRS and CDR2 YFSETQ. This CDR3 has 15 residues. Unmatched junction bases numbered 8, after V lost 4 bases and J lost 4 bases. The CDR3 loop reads CASSPGGTGRYGYTF. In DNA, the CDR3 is TGCGCCAGCAGCCCTGGGGGGACAGGGCGCTATGGCTACACCTTC.

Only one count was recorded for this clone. CDR3 nucleotide sequence: TGCAGCGTTGGCCCCCCAGGCCAGCCCCAGCATTTT. Translation gives CSVGPPGQPQHF. The rearrangement links TRBV29-1 to TRBJ1-5, with D hard to call. V was pared by 4 bases and J by 7 bases, with 11 bases between. Germline values: CDR1 SQVTM, CDR2 ANQGSEA. CDR3 length: 12 amino acids.

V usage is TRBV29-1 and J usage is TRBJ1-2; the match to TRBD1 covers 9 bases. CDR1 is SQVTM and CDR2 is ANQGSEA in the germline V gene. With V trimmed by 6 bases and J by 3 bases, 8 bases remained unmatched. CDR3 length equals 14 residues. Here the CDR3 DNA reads TGCAGCGTGGGACCGACAGGGGGTTACTATGGCTACACCTTC. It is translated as CSVGPTGGYYGYTF.

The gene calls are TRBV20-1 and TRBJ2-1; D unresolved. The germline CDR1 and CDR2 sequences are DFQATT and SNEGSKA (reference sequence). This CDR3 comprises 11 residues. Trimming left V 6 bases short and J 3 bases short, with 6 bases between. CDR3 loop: CSALDYNEQFF. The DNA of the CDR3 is TGCAGTGCCCTAGACTACAATGAGCAGTTCTTC.